This is a list of T cell receptor beta chains from one sample in a study of blood T cell repertoires in COVID-19. The assay was immunoSEQ multiplex PCR, and TCRdb's table has in-frame clones only and misses some. This sample has approximately 140,000 clones, with roughly 84% found just once. Material for sequencing was peripheral blood. The origin of the receptors is a man aged 25-45 years with COVID-19, enrolled during active disease. The CDR3 runs from the conserved cysteine through the conserved F or W. The D gene is left open where the match is weak. Clone size is not always given. Where it is, it says once, few, many or a class for expanded clones.

J gene: TRBJ1-1
D gene: -
clone size: -
CDR3 length: 14
V gene: TRBV9
CDR3 protein: CASSVATQGTEAFF
CDR3 DNA: TGTGCCAGCAGCGTAGCTACGCAGGGCACTGAAGCTTTCTTT

J gene: TRBJ2-1
D gene: -
clone size: -
CDR3 length: 14
V gene: TRBV6-6
CDR3 protein: CASLRRGANNEQFF
CDR3 DNA: TGTGCCAGCCTGCGTCGGGGGGCGAACAATGAGCAGTTCTTC

J gene: TRBJ1-2
D gene: TRBD1
clone size: -
CDR3 length: 17
V gene: TRBV3-1/TRBV3-2
CDR3 protein: CASSRLYSGQGQSGYTF
CDR3 DNA: TGTGCCAGCAGCCGATTATACTCGGGACAGGGGCAGAGTGGCTACACCTTC

J gene: TRBJ1-2
D gene: TRBD1
clone size: -
CDR3 length: 15
V gene: TRBV28
CDR3 protein: CASSPRSYRGYGYTF
CDR3 DNA: TGTGCCAGCAGTCCTCGCTCGTACAGGGGCTATGGCTACACCTTC

J gene: TRBJ2-3
D gene: -
clone size: -
CDR3 length: 15
V gene: TRBV24-1
CDR3 protein: CATSDSLRLSDTQYF
CDR3 DNA: TGTGCCACCAGTGATAGTTTACGACTGTCAGATACGCAGTATTTT

J gene: TRBJ2-5
D gene: -
clone size: -
CDR3 length: 14
V gene: TRBV5-1
CDR3 protein: CASSTAGSKETQYF
CDR3 DNA: TGCGCCAGCAGCACGGCTGGGAGCAAAGAGACCCAGTACTTC

J gene: TRBJ2-2
D gene: -
clone size: -
CDR3 length: 12
V gene: TRBV6-5
CDR3 protein: CASDRNTGELFF
CDR3 DNA: TGTGCCAGCGACAGGAACACCGGGGAGCTGTTTTTT

J gene: TRBJ2-5
D gene: TRBD2
clone size: -
CDR3 length: 12
V gene: TRBV20-1
CDR3 protein: CSASGGRETQYF
CDR3 DNA: TGCAGTGCTAGTGGCGGGAGGGAGACCCAGTACTTC

J gene: TRBJ1-5
D gene: -
clone size: few
CDR3 length: 14
V gene: TRBV16
CDR3 protein: CASSLDSGAQPQHF
CDR3 DNA: TGTGCCAGCAGCCTAGACAGTGGGGCTCAGCCCCAGCATTTT

J gene: TRBJ2-4
D gene: -
clone size: -
CDR3 length: 15
V gene: TRBV3-1/TRBV3-2
CDR3 protein: CASSRETIAKNIQYF
CDR3 DNA: TGTGCCAGCAGCCGGGAGACTATAGCCAAAAACATTCAGTACTTC

J gene: TRBJ2-7
D gene: -
clone size: -
CDR3 length: 16
V gene: TRBV21-1
CDR3 protein: CASSKAGSGSHYEQYF
CDR3 DNA: TGTGCCAGCAGCAAAGCGGGTAGCGGGAGCCATTACGAGCAGTACTTC

J gene: TRBJ1-6
D gene: TRBD1
clone size: -
CDR3 length: 15
V gene: TRBV18
CDR3 protein: CASSPRDRAHSPLHF
CDR3 DNA: TGTGCCAGCTCGCCCCGGGACAGGGCACATTCACCCCTCCACTTT

J gene: TRBJ2-3
D gene: -
clone size: -
CDR3 length: 11
V gene: TRBV14
CDR3 protein: CASSPGDTQYF
CDR3 DNA: TGTGCCAGCAGTCCAGGGGATACGCAGTATTTT

J gene: TRBJ1-5
D gene: -
clone size: -
CDR3 length: 14
V gene: TRBV2
CDR3 protein: CASTGFRSGQPQHF
CDR3 DNA: TGTGCCAGCACGGGGTTCCGTTCTGGTCAGCCCCAGCATTTT

J gene: TRBJ2-7
D gene: TRBD2
clone size: -
CDR3 length: 14
V gene: TRBV7-9
CDR3 protein: CASSSSGAGNEQYF
CDR3 DNA: TGTGCCAGCAGCTCAAGCGGGGCCGGGAACGAGCAGTACTTC

J gene: TRBJ1-5
D gene: TRBD1
clone size: few
CDR3 length: 17
V gene: TRBV2
CDR3 protein: CASSVRAGQNGNQPQHF
CDR3 DNA: TGTGCCAGCAGTGTTAGGGCGGGACAGAACGGCAATCAGCCCCAGCATTTT

J gene: TRBJ1-5
D gene: -
clone size: -
CDR3 length: 16
V gene: TRBV7-2
CDR3 protein: CASSLIWGENNQPQHF
CDR3 DNA: TGTGCCAGCAGCTTAATTTGGGGGGAAAACAATCAGCCCCAGCATTTT

J gene: TRBJ2-1
D gene: TRBD2
clone size: -
CDR3 length: 17
V gene: TRBV4-3
CDR3 protein: CASSPNQGGLAANEQFF
CDR3 DNA: TGCGCCAGCAGCCCGAATCAGGGCGGGCTAGCGGCTAATGAGCAGTTCTTC

J gene: TRBJ1-1
D gene: TRBD1
clone size: -
CDR3 length: 18
V gene: TRBV18
CDR3 protein: CASSPNPGQGLMNTEAFF
CDR3 DNA: TGTGCCAGCTCACCAAATCCGGGACAGGGGCTCATGAACACTGAAGCTTTCTTT

J gene: TRBJ2-7
D gene: -
clone size: -
CDR3 length: 14
V gene: TRBV7-2
CDR3 protein: CASSYWEMTYEQYF
CDR3 DNA: TGTGCCAGCAGCTACTGGGAGATGACCTACGAGCAGTACTTC

J gene: TRBJ2-1
D gene: TRBD2
clone size: -
CDR3 length: 15
V gene: TRBV3-1/TRBV3-2
CDR3 protein: CASRQLAGGQGEQFF
CDR3 DNA: TGTGCCAGCAGACAGCTAGCGGGAGGGCAGGGTGAGCAGTTCTTC

J gene: TRBJ1-2
D gene: TRBD1
clone size: -
CDR3 length: 13
V gene: TRBV10-3
CDR3 protein: CAISPGQVGGYTF
CDR3 DNA: TGTGCCATCAGCCCGGGACAGGTGGGTGGCTACACCTTC

J gene: TRBJ1-2
D gene: -
clone size: few
CDR3 length: 12
V gene: TRBV28
CDR3 protein: CASSRSGLGYTF
CDR3 DNA: TGTGCCAGCAGTAGATCAGGGCTCGGCTACACCTTC

J gene: TRBJ2-2
D gene: TRBD1
clone size: -
CDR3 length: 13
V gene: TRBV30
CDR3 protein: CACRGPNTGELFF
CDR3 DNA: TGTGCCTGCAGGGGGCCGAACACCGGGGAGCTGTTTTTT

J gene: TRBJ1-6
D gene: TRBD1
clone size: -
CDR3 length: 15
V gene: TRBV28
CDR3 protein: CASSLAGGPNSPLHF
CDR3 DNA: TGTGCCAGCAGTTTGGCAGGGGGCCCCAATTCACCCCTCCACTTT

J gene: TRBJ1-5
D gene: TRBD1
clone size: -
CDR3 length: 14
V gene: TRBV6-5
CDR3 protein: CASRPGTGNQPQHF
CDR3 DNA: TGTGCCAGCCGGCCGGGGACAGGCAATCAGCCCCAGCATTTT

J gene: TRBJ1-4
D gene: -
clone size: -
CDR3 length: 16
V gene: TRBV7-9
CDR3 protein: CASSLAYDGKNEKLFF
CDR3 DNA: TGTGCCAGCAGCTTAGCGTACGACGGGAAGAATGAAAAACTGTTTTTT

J gene: TRBJ2-7
D gene: -
clone size: -
CDR3 length: 13
V gene: TRBV5-8
CDR3 protein: CASSLERGYEQYF
CDR3 DNA: TGTGCCAGCAGCTTGGAGCGAGGATACGAGCAGTACTTC

J gene: TRBJ1-1
D gene: -
clone size: -
CDR3 length: 14
V gene: TRBV6-5
CDR3 protein: CAKPYRGNGPEAFF
CDR3 DNA: TGTGCCAAACCCTACCGCGGGAACGGTCCTGAAGCTTTCTTT

J gene: TRBJ1-4
D gene: TRBD1
clone size: -
CDR3 length: 18
V gene: TRBV27
CDR3 protein: CASSLSTGEQGNRGKLFF
CDR3 DNA: TGTGCCAGCAGTTTATCTACAGGGGAACAGGGGAATCGGGGAAAACTGTTTTTT

J gene: TRBJ2-3
D gene: -
clone size: -
CDR3 length: 14
V gene: TRBV6-4
CDR3 protein: CASSETGEGDTQYF
CDR3 DNA: TGTGCCAGCAGTGAAACGGGAGAGGGAGATACGCAGTATTTT

J gene: TRBJ2-6
D gene: -
clone size: -
CDR3 length: 16
V gene: TRBV9
CDR3 protein: CASSGASASGANVLTF
CDR3 DNA: TGTGCCAGCAGCGGGGCCTCAGCCTCTGGGGCCAACGTCCTGACTTTC

J gene: TRBJ1-6
D gene: TRBD1
clone size: -
CDR3 length: 14
V gene: TRBV30
CDR3 protein: CAWRGQGETSPLHF
CDR3 DNA: TGTGCCTGGAGGGGACAGGGCGAGACTTCACCCCTCCACTTT

J gene: TRBJ2-2
D gene: -
clone size: -
CDR3 length: 14
V gene: TRBV10-3
CDR3 protein: CAISDASGTGELFF
CDR3 DNA: TGTGCCATCAGTGATGCCAGCGGCACCGGGGAGCTGTTTTTT

J gene: TRBJ2-7
D gene: -
clone size: -
CDR3 length: 13
V gene: TRBV11-2
CDR3 protein: CASSLPELHEQYF
CDR3 DNA: TGTGCCAGCAGCCTCCCCGAGTTACACGAGCAGTACTTC

J gene: TRBJ1-2
D gene: -
clone size: once
CDR3 length: 14
V gene: TRBV18
CDR3 protein: CASSPPGTAYGYTF
CDR3 DNA: TGTGCCAGCTCACCACCCGGAACAGCCTATGGCTACACCTTC

J gene: TRBJ2-1
D gene: TRBD1
clone size: once
CDR3 length: 15
V gene: TRBV4-1
CDR3 protein: CASSQPGQGSNEQFF
CDR3 DNA: TGCGCCAGCAGCCAGCCGGGACAGGGCTCCAATGAGCAGTTCTTC

J gene: TRBJ2-5
D gene: TRBD2
clone size: -
CDR3 length: 13
V gene: TRBV19
CDR3 protein: CASSWGGTETQYF
CDR3 DNA: TGTGCCAGTAGTTGGGGGGGGACAGAGACCCAGTACTTC

J gene: TRBJ2-3
D gene: TRBD2
clone size: -
CDR3 length: 15
V gene: TRBV7-6
CDR3 protein: CASSLASLAGDTQYF
CDR3 DNA: TGTGCCAGCAGCTTAGCTTCCCTAGCGGGAGATACGCAGTATTTT

J gene: TRBJ1-5
D gene: TRBD1
clone size: -
CDR3 length: 17
V gene: TRBV28
CDR3 protein: CASSLEQGVGSNQPQHF
CDR3 DNA: TGTGCCAGCAGCTTAGAACAGGGGGTGGGAAGCAATCAGCCCCAGCATTTT

J gene: TRBJ1-2
D gene: -
clone size: -
CDR3 length: 15
V gene: TRBV27
CDR3 protein: CASSYRGGPSGGYTF
CDR3 DNA: TGTGCCAGCAGTTACCGGGGGGGCCCCTCGGGGGGCTACACCTTC

J gene: TRBJ2-3
D gene: TRBD1
clone size: -
CDR3 length: 19
V gene: TRBV9
CDR3 protein: CASSASRDRVEPRTDTQYF
CDR3 DNA: TGTGCCAGCAGCGCGTCCCGGGACAGGGTCGAACCGCGCACAGATACGCAGTATTTT

J gene: TRBJ2-1
D gene: -
clone size: few
CDR3 length: 14
V gene: TRBV2
CDR3 protein: CASSVGYSYNEQFF
CDR3 DNA: TGTGCCAGCAGTGTCGGGTACTCCTACAATGAGCAGTTCTTC

J gene: TRBJ2-7
D gene: -
clone size: -
CDR3 length: 12
V gene: TRBV29-1
CDR3 protein: CSVGSNSYEQYF
CDR3 DNA: TGCAGCGTTGGCAGTAATTCCTACGAGCAGTACTTC

J gene: TRBJ2-7
D gene: -
clone size: -
CDR3 length: 15
V gene: TRBV6-6
CDR3 protein: CASSYFWDSSYEQYF
CDR3 DNA: TGTGCCAGCAGTTACTTTTGGGACTCCTCCTACGAGCAGTACTTC

J gene: TRBJ2-7
D gene: TRBD2
clone size: -
CDR3 length: 19
V gene: TRBV19
CDR3 protein: CASSMRGKGTSGRLYEQYF
CDR3 DNA: TGTGCCAGTAGTATGAGGGGGAAAGGGACTAGCGGGAGGCTGTACGAGCAGTACTTC

J gene: TRBJ1-2
D gene: -
clone size: -
CDR3 length: 14
V gene: TRBV25-1
CDR3 protein: CASSEFGLAGGYTF
CDR3 DNA: TGTGCCAGCAGTGAATTTGGTCTGGCAGGCGGCTACACCTTC

J gene: TRBJ2-1
D gene: TRBD1
clone size: -
CDR3 length: 14
V gene: TRBV11-3
CDR3 protein: CASSGTGAIGEQFF
CDR3 DNA: TGTGCCAGCTCCGGGACAGGGGCTATAGGTGAGCAGTTCTTC

J gene: TRBJ2-7
D gene: TRBD1
clone size: -
CDR3 length: 15
V gene: TRBV6-5
CDR3 protein: CASRKQGAPVYEQYF
CDR3 DNA: TGTGCCAGCAGGAAACAGGGGGCACCCGTTTACGAGCAGTACTTC

J gene: TRBJ1-2
D gene: TRBD1
clone size: -
CDR3 length: 15
V gene: TRBV4-1
CDR3 protein: CASSQDSRTGYGYTF
CDR3 DNA: TGCGCCAGCAGCCAAGATTCCAGGACAGGGTATGGCTACACCTTC